This TCR beta chain was captured by sequencing in a study of CD8 T cells in ankylosing spondylitis. Notes on the study in general: Characteristic, it appeared, of ankylosing spondylitis blood was a TCR beta motif of eight highly homologous variants. In reactive arthritis synovial fluid and blood, some motif variants had been reported before.

Quantitative 5'-RACE with molecular barcodes produced the TCR beta libraries. TCRdb itself ran the 5' RACE reads through MiXCR, one entry per CDR3 protein. The table includes over 150,000 distinct CDR3 sequences, over 10% detected once. Of note for this clonotype: Its target is not known.

Trimming left V 4 bases short and J 5 bases short, with 20 bases between. CDR3 length: 16 residues. CDR1 is LNHNV and CDR2 is YYDKDF in the germline V gene (reference sequence). This receptor was obtained from a male donor with ankylosing spondylitis or in good health (not recorded which). The chain couples TRBV15 to TRBJ2-5, with D tentatively TRBD2 (6 bases). The sample taken for sequencing was blood, either unsorted or a sorted T cell fraction (not recorded which). CDR3 protein: CATSIQVGGPGETQYF. In nucleotides, the CDR3 is TGTGCCACCAGCATTCAGGTTGGAGGGCCGGGGGAGACCCAGTACTTC.